Presented here are 27 T cell receptor beta chains from one specimen sequenced in a study of identifying expanded T cells in peripheral blood. The protocol was immunoSEQ multiplex PCR, while the TCRdb copy is restricted to in-frame clones and leaves out a portion. The data hold 90,000 to 100,000 clones, with about 90% observed a single time. The source material was blood. Every receptor here comes from a person aged 18-70 years in good health.

The rearrangement joins TRBV7-2 to TRBJ1-2; D might be TRBD1 (5 bases). Germline V gene data show CDR1 as SGHTA and CDR2 as FQGNSA. This CDR3 contains 17 residues. Trimming removed 4 bases from V and 4 bases from J, with 22 bases in between. Here the CDR3 DNA reads TGTGCCAGCAGCTGGGGGGACTTCCCGGCCCAAGGCTATGGCTACACCTTC. This encodes CASSWGDFPAQGYGYTF.

V and J are TRBV5-1 and TRBJ2-2; TRBD2 matches 8 bases. The V and J ends lost 2 bases and 7 bases, in that order; junction bases with no gene match: 10. The CDR3 contains 16 residues. Germline V gene sequence: CDR1 SGHRS, CDR2 YFSETQ. This CDR3 is CASSLGSGSPGGELFF. The CDR3 region has the DNA TGCGCCAGCAGCTTAGGCAGCGGGAGCCCGGGCGGGGAGCTGTTTTTT.

This chain uses TRBV7-9 with TRBJ2-1, with D unresolved. V lost 2 bases and J 6 bases, leaving 14 bases between the germline ends. The CDR3 has 15 amino acids. Germline CDR1 SEHNR, CDR2 FQNEAQ (reference sequence). The DNA of the CDR3 is TGTGCCAGCAGCTTAAAGTCCTATAAGGGCAATGAGCAGTTCTTC. Protein: CASSLKSYKGNEQFF.

The chain has TRBV7-6 and TRBJ1-6; D call uncertain. Germline lookup yields CDR1 SGHVS and CDR2 FNYEAQ. Trimming cost V 2 bases and J 8 bases, with 10 bases left between them. CDR3 length: 14 amino acids. The CDR3 DNA sequence: TGTGCCAGCAGCTTACAGCCTCCCCATTCACCCCTCCACTTT. Its translation is CASSLQPPHSPLHF.

J is TRBJ2-7 and V is TRBV5-1, with TRBD1 matching over 8 bases. Trimming removed 1 base from V and 2 bases from J; junction bases left unmatched: 2. Germline V lookup: CDR1 SGHRS, CDR2 YFSETQ. The CDR3 runs 14 residues. CDR3 in amino acids: CASSLRTGTYEQYF. The CDR3 nucleotides are TGCGCCAGCAGCTTGCGGACAGGGACCTACGAGCAGTACTTC.

The chain employs TRBV29-1 and TRBJ2-7, with 9 bases matching TRBD1. The CDR3 is 13 residues long. V gave up 7 bases and J gave up 2 bases; unmatched junction bases: 6. The germline V gene encodes CDR1 SQVTM and CDR2 ANQGSEA. Here the CDR3 DNA reads TGCAGCGCGGGGGGACAGGGTCCCTACGAGCAGTACTTC. Its protein is CSAGGQGPYEQYF.

The chain carries TRBV28 and TRBJ2-2; D is possibly TRBD2 (6 bases). V shed 2 bases and J shed 3 bases, with 13 bases lying between them. The CDR3 runs to 16 residues. Germline CDR1 MDHEN, CDR2 SYDVKM. The CDR3 sequence: CASSLRLAKDTGELFF. The CDR3 nucleotides are TGTGCCAGCAGTTTACGTCTAGCGAAGGACACCGGGGAGCTGTTTTTT.

J is TRBJ1-6 and V is TRBV7-6, with 8 bases fitting TRBD1. Germline loops: CDR1 SGHVS, CDR2 FNYEAQ. The CDR3 covers 15 residues. V gave up 1 base and J gave up 7 bases; unmatched junction bases: 3. DNA for the CDR3: TGTGCCAGCAGCTTAGGGACAGGGAAAAATTCACCCCTCCACTTT. This translates into CASSLGTGKNSPLHF. Using reference TRBV7-6 and TRBJ1-6 for the parts outside the CDR3, the full variable domain is GAGVSQSPRYKVTKRGQDVALRCDPISGHVSLYWYRQALGQGPEFLTYFNYEAQQDKSGLPNDRFSAERPEGSISTLTIQRTEQRDSAMYRCASSLGTGKNSPLHFGNGTRLTVT.

This clone has only a few counts. The chain joins TRBV10-1 to TRBJ1-5; D might be TRBD1 (6 bases). This CDR3 region has 10 residues. Between the trimmed V and J ends, which lost 10 bases and 15 bases, there was a span of 16 bases. Germline CDR1 reads WNHNN; CDR2 reads SYGVQD (reference sequence). CDR3 nucleotides: TGCGCCAACTCCGGGACATTTCGGCATTTT. The encoded protein is CANSGTFRHF.

V usage is TRBV5-6 and J usage is TRBJ2-5, with TRBD1 matching over 8 bases. The CDR3 extends over 16 amino acids. Germline V gene lookup returns CDR1 SGHDT and CDR2 YYEEEE. The trim removed 4 bases at V and 4 bases at J, leaving 12 bases unmatched. In DNA, the CDR3 is TGTGCCAGCAGCCCCTATCGGACAGGGTCGGCAGAGACCCAGTACTTC. It encodes CASSPYRTGSAETQYF. The full variable domain, its missing parts supplied by reference TRBV5-6 and TRBJ2-5, is DAGVTQSPTHLIKTRGQQVTLRCSPKSGHDTVSWYQQALGQGPQFIFQYYEEEERQRGNFPDRFSGHQFPNYSSELNVNALLLGDSALYLCASSPYRTGSAETQYFGPGTRLLVL.

The chain combines TRBV5-5 with TRBJ1-5; no reliable D call. The CDR3 is 14 residues long. The germline gives CDR1 SGHKS, CDR2 YYEKEE (reference sequence). Deletions cut 1 base from V and 3 bases from J, with 8 bases between. Written as DNA, the CDR3 is TGTGCCAGCAGCTTGTCGGGGTTCAATCAGCCCCAGCATTTT. It translates to CASSLSGFNQPQHF.

CDR3 sequence: CASSRQGYTEAFF. The DNA of the CDR3 is TGTGCCAGCAGTAGACAGGGGTACACTGAAGCTTTCTTT. The chain has TRBV7-3 and TRBJ1-1; TRBD1 aligns across 8 bases. The germline gives CDR1 SGHTA, CDR2 FQGTGA. V lost 6 bases, J lost 3 bases, and 3 bases stayed unmatched. CDR3 length: 13 amino acids.

The chain employs TRBV7-8 and TRBJ2-1, with D perhaps TRBD1 (6 bases). The CDR3 is 16 amino acids. CDR1 and CDR2 (germline): SGHVS, FQNEAQ. Trimming stripped 1 base from V and 6 bases from J, with 16 bases between. As DNA, the CDR3 is TGTGCCAGCAGCTTAGAGGTGTATAGCAGGGGCAATGAGCAGTTCTTC. Translating it yields CASSLEVYSRGNEQFF.

The rearrangement links TRBV5-1 to TRBJ1-2; unclear D gene. Germline V CDR1 and CDR2: SGHRS, YFSETQ. The V end was cut by 1 base, the J end by 4 bases, with 8 bases between. The CDR3 is 13 residues long. The CDR3 reads CASSLTEIYGYTF. The DNA for the CDR3 is TGCGCCAGCAGCTTGACGGAGATCTATGGCTACACCTTC.

The chain uses TRBV28 and TRBJ2-1; possibly TRBD1 or TRBD2 for D (5 bases each). The CDR3 is 16 amino acids. Trimming removed 4 bases from V and 0 bases from J, with 13 bases in between. Looked up from germline, CDR1 is MDHEN and CDR2 is SYDVKM. CDR3 sequence reads: CASSSRDGFSYNEQFF. The CDR3 DNA reads TGTGCCAGCAGTTCAAGGGACGGTTTCTCCTACAATGAGCAGTTCTTC.

The V call is TRBV11-2, the J call TRBJ1-1; D is ambiguous. The germline V gene encodes CDR1 SGHAT and CDR2 FQNNGV. The CDR3 has 14 amino acids. Trimming cost V 5 bases and J 4 bases, with 14 bases left between them. This CDR3 is CASSPGRPPTEAFF. CDR3 nucleotide sequence: TGTGCCAGCAGCCCGGGCCGACCCCCCACTGAAGCTTTCTTT.

The CDR3 is CASSSGPNTEAFF. Written as DNA, the CDR3 is TGTGCCAGCAGTTCAGGCCCGAACACTGAAGCTTTCTTT. The chain uses TRBV6-4 and TRBJ1-1; D is unclear. Between the trimmed V and J ends, which lost 5 bases and 1 base, there was a span of 8 bases. CDR1 and CDR2 from the germline V gene are MRHNA and SNTAGT. The CDR3 extends over 13 amino acids.

On this clone: The same CDR3 also results from other DNA sequences found in this sample. The chain links TRBV9 to TRBJ1-5; tentatively, D is TRBD1 (5 bases). This CDR3 comprises 15 residues. Germline V gene data show CDR1 as SGDLS and CDR2 as YYNGEE. The V gene lost 2 bases and the J gene lost 0 bases, with 9 bases spanning the gap. The DNA for the CDR3 is TGTGCCAGCAGCGTGGGAGGGGTTAGCAATCAGCCCCAGCATTTT. It codes for CASSVGGVSNQPQHF.

This chain uses TRBV4-3 with TRBJ1-2; possible D gene TRBD1, 6 bases. This CDR3 contains 17 residues. Trimming cost V 1 base and J 4 bases, with 19 bases left between them. Germline V gene lookup returns CDR1 LGHNA and CDR2 YSLEER. The CDR3 nucleotides are TGCGCCAGCAGCCAAGCCGTACAGGGAAGAATCGGCTATGGCTACACCTTC. Amino acids: CASSQAVQGRIGYGYTF.

CDR3 amino acids: CASSGDRSQETQYF. CDR3 bases: TGTGCCAGCAGTGGGGACCGCTCCCAAGAGACCCAGTACTTC. This sequence joins TRBV2 and TRBJ2-5, with D perhaps TRBD1 or TRBD2 (5 bases each). CDR3 length: 14 amino acids. The germline gives CDR1 SNHLY, CDR2 FYNNEI. Trimming removed 4 bases at V and 1 base at J, with 10 bases between.

V and J are TRBV9 and TRBJ2-2; D uncertain. Germline V gene data show CDR1 as SGDLS and CDR2 as YYNGEE. The CDR3 sequence is 18 residues long. Trimming pared 1 base from V and 2 bases from J, leaving 18 bases between. CDR3 sequence: CASSVIRIAGTNTGELFF. CDR3 bases: TGTGCCAGCAGCGTAATAAGGATCGCAGGTACCAACACCGGGGAGCTGTTTTTT.

The V and J genes are TRBV28 and TRBJ2-7, with D tentatively TRBD2 (6 bases). The V gene's germline CDR1 is MDHEN and CDR2 SYDVKM. CDR3 size: 13 residues. V dropped 8 bases and J dropped 4 bases, with 15 bases sitting between them. DNA of the CDR3: TGTGCCAGCCTCGGAGGGCCAGTATACGAGCAGTACTTC. This sequence encodes CASLGGPVYEQYF.

The rearrangement links TRBV28 to TRBJ1-1, with TRBD1 matching over 12 bases. This CDR3 contains 16 residues. Looked up from germline, CDR1 is MDHEN and CDR2 is SYDVKM. V gave up 3 bases and J gave up 11 bases; unmatched junction bases: 13. The CDR3 loop is CASSFLPGTGGSRAFF. The CDR3 DNA reads as TGTGCCAGCAGTTTTCTGCCTGGGACAGGGGGCTCTCGGGCTTTCTTT.

This rearrangement joins TRBV27 to TRBJ2-1; TRBD1 matches 9 bases. This CDR3 is 15 amino acids long. V lost 6 bases, J lost 1 base, and 4 bases stayed unmatched. Germline loops: CDR1 MNHEY, CDR2 SMNVEV (reference sequence). The CDR3 spells CASRGQGRSYNEQFF. CDR3 nucleotide sequence: TGTGCCAGCAGAGGACAGGGGAGATCCTACAATGAGCAGTTCTTC.

This chain links TRBV7-9 with TRBJ1-5, with 7 bases that match TRBD1. The ends lost 1 base at V and 7 bases at J; junction bases unmatched: 7. In germline, CDR1 is SEHNR, CDR2 FQNEAQ (reference sequence). This CDR3 contains 15 residues. Here the CDR3 reads CASSLGAGGGQPQHF. In DNA, the CDR3 is TGTGCCAGCAGCTTAGGGGCAGGGGGAGGACAGCCCCAGCATTTT.

This chain joins TRBV27 and TRBJ2-7; 10 nucleotides line up with TRBD2. Unmatched junction bases numbered 5, after V lost 2 bases and J lost 4 bases. The V gene's germline CDR1 is MNHEY and CDR2 SMNVEV (reference sequence). The CDR3 runs to 15 residues. In DNA, the CDR3 is TGTGCCAGCAGTTTAGTAGCGGGGGGCGGGTACGAGCAGTACTTC. This gives the protein CASSLVAGGGYEQYF.

The chain links TRBV19 to TRBJ1-3, with D unresolved. Per the germline V gene, CDR1 is LNHDA and CDR2 is SQIVND (reference sequence). The germline V and J ends were trimmed by 5 bases and 6 bases, with 11 bases remaining between them. The CDR3 has 13 amino acids. CDR3 protein: CASSLWGENTIYF. CDR3 nucleotide sequence: TGTGCCAGTAGTCTTTGGGGAGAAAACACCATATATTTT.